Each of the 30 T cell receptor beta chains below was sequenced from the same sample in a study of T cell responses to AZD1222 COVID-19 vaccine. TCRdb's copy holds only in-frame clones and misses some; the assay was immunoSEQ multiplex PCR. The table has 160,000 or so clones, 85% to 90% seen once. The specimen comprised peripheral blood, sampled 28 days after the second dose of the MenACWY control vaccine. These receptors were obtained from an adult who received the MenACWY meningococcal vaccine as a control.

The chain combines TRBV7-3 with TRBJ2-1; D may correspond to TRBD1 or TRBD2 (6 bases each). The germline V and J ends were trimmed by 5 bases and 9 bases, with 17 bases remaining between them. Germline CDR1 SGHTA, CDR2 FQGTGA. This CDR3 has 14 residues. CDR3 sequence (DNA): TGTGCCAGCAGCCGAGGGGGGCGTGAGGGTGAGCAGTTCTTC. This translates into CASSRGGREGEQFF.

This sequence joins TRBV6-5 and TRBJ1-2, with 10 bases fitting TRBD1. V trimming: 0 bases; J trimming: 5 bases; junction bases outside the gene matches: 6. CDR1 and CDR2 (germline): MNHEY, SVGAGI. CDR3 length: 16 residues. The CDR3 reads CASSYSVGDRGYGYTF. In DNA form, the CDR3 reads TGTGCCAGCAGTTACTCGGTAGGGGACAGGGGTTATGGCTACACCTTC.

The count of this clone is one. This chain joins TRBV6-2 or TRBV6-3 and TRBJ1-5; possible D gene TRBD1, 5 bases. V was clipped by 4 bases and J by 2 bases, with 9 bases between them. The germline CDR1 and CDR2 sequences are MNHEY and SVGEGT. This CDR3 comprises 14 residues. CDR3: CASSFGAGNQPQHF. The CDR3 DNA reads TGTGCCAGCAGTTTTGGGGCCGGCAATCAGCCCCAGCATTTT.

This rearrangement joins TRBV28 to TRBJ2-7; 8 bases align to TRBD1. V gave up 6 bases and J gave up 0 bases; unmatched junction bases: 10. The length of the CDR3 is 16 residues. CDR1 and CDR2 (germline): MDHEN, SYDVKM. CDR3 DNA sequence: TGTGCCAGCAGCAGCCTCGGACAGGGACCCTCCTACGAGCAGTACTTC. It codes for CASSSLGQGPSYEQYF.

The chain employs TRBV7-2 and TRBJ2-5, with a weak D call TRBD2 (6 bases). The CDR3 is made up of 14 amino acids. Trimming shortened V by 5 bases and J by 4 bases, and 14 bases separated the two germline ends. In germline, CDR1 is SGHTA, CDR2 FQGNSA. Written as DNA, the CDR3 is TGTGCCAGCAGCCCGGGGGACCCCCGAGAGACCCAGTACTTC. Translation gives CASSPGDPRETQYF.

This chain uses TRBV10-1 with TRBJ2-3, with a possible D match to TRBD2 (5 bases). The CDR3 is 16 residues long. The ends were cut back, 0 bases at V and 3 bases at J, with 13 bases in the middle. Per the germline V gene, CDR1 is WNHNN and CDR2 is SYGVQD (reference sequence). CDR3 protein: CASSESGLAPTDTQYF. The CDR3 region has the DNA TGCGCCAGCAGTGAGTCAGGCCTAGCTCCGACAGATACGCAGTATTTT.

The J gene is TRBJ1-1, the V gene TRBV5-1, with D possibly being TRBD1 (5 bases). V lost 2 bases to trimming and J lost 2 bases, with 22 bases between them. This CDR3 contains 18 residues. From germline, CDR1 is SGHRS and CDR2 YFSETQ. CDR3 in amino acids: CASSFSGGAGRPNTEAFF. The CDR3 nucleotides are TGCGCCAGCAGCTTTTCGGGGGGTGCGGGCAGGCCAAACACTGAAGCTTTCTTT.

V usage is TRBV6-5 and J usage is TRBJ2-3; TRBD2 aligns across 10 bases. The CDR3 sequence is 15 residues long. The junction had 7 bases not matched to a gene; V was cut back by 7 bases and J by 3 bases. The germline gives CDR1 MNHEY, CDR2 SVGAGI. CDR3 region: CASKTLAGATDTQYF. CDR3 coding DNA: TGTGCCAGCAAAACGCTAGCGGGAGCTACAGATACGCAGTATTTT.

This clone occurred once. Other DNA sequences in this sample translate to the same CDR3. V is TRBV7-2 and J is TRBJ2-7; 8 bases are shared with TRBD1. The germline V gene has CDR1 SGHTA and CDR2 FQGNSA. The CDR3 is 13 amino acids. Unmatched junction bases numbered 2, after V lost 4 bases and J lost 3 bases. CDR3 protein: CASSSDRVYEQYF. In DNA, the CDR3 is TGTGCCAGCAGCTCGGACAGGGTCTACGAGCAGTACTTC.

The gene calls are TRBV6-5 and TRBJ2-7; a weak D match, TRBD2 (5 bases). This CDR3 contains 16 residues. Trimming left V 0 bases short and J 3 bases short, with 15 bases between. Germline CDR1 is MNHEY and CDR2 is SVGAGI. Here the CDR3 reads CASSYSDYLDHYEQYF. CDR3 coding DNA: TGTGCCAGCAGTTACTCAGACTACTTGGATCACTACGAGCAGTACTTC.

V usage is TRBV9 and J usage is TRBJ2-7; D call uncertain. This CDR3 is built from 14 residues. CDR1 is SGDLS, CDR2 YYNGEE, per germline. Trimming stripped 3 bases from V and 2 bases from J, with 12 bases between. CDR3 DNA sequence: TGTGCCAGCAGCGGAAGTCCTATTCCCTACGAGCAGTACTTC. As protein: CASSGSPIPYEQYF. Filled out from reference TRBV9 and TRBJ2-7, the complete variable domain reads DSGVTQTPKHLITATGQRVTLRCSPRSGDLSVYWYQQSLDQGLQFLIQYYNGEERAKGNILERFSAQQFPDLHSELNLSSLELGDSALYFCASSGSPIPYEQYFGPGTRLTVT.

This clone appeared a few times. The V call is TRBV5-4, the J call TRBJ2-7; unclear D gene. CDR3 length: 15 residues. From germline, CDR1 is SGHNT and CDR2 YYREEE (reference sequence). The V gene lost 5 bases and the J gene lost 7 bases, with 22 bases spanning the gap. The CDR3, as DNA: TGTGCCAGCAGGTCCCCCGGGCAATCAGTTCGGGAGCAGTACTTC. Its translation is CASRSPGQSVREQYF.

Only a few counts were recorded for this clone. V usage is TRBV12-5 and J usage is TRBJ2-2; D is uncertain. The CDR3 loop spans 11 amino acids. Germline lookup yields CDR1 LGHNT and CDR2 FRNRAP. The V end was cut by 3 bases, the J end by 5 bases, with 1 base between. The CDR3 nucleotides are TGTGCTAGTGGTTTTACCGGGGAGCTGTTTTTT. It encodes CASGFTGELFF.

CDR3 DNA sequence: TGTGCCAGCAGCCAATCGAAGACTGCACACTCTGGGGCCAACGTCCTGACTTTC. As protein: CASSQSKTAHSGANVLTF. The V gene is TRBV7-2, the J gene TRBJ2-6; unclear D gene. The CDR3 is 18 residues long. Between the trimmed V and J ends, which lost 5 bases and 0 bases, there was a span of 17 bases. Germline assignment: CDR1 SGHTA and CDR2 FQGNSA.

The chain combines TRBV7-2 with TRBJ1-2; TRBD1 matches at 7 bases. Germline V gene sequence: CDR1 SGHTA, CDR2 FQGNSA. Trimming took 4 bases from V and 4 from J; bases not matched to a gene: 12. CDR3 length: 16 amino acids. The chain's CDR3 is CASSSAQGTDIYGYTF. The CDR3 nucleotides are TGTGCCAGCAGCTCCGCACAGGGGACGGATATCTATGGCTACACCTTC.

This chain joins TRBV6-2 or TRBV6-3 and TRBJ1-1; 7 nucleotides align to TRBD1. Germline V lookup: CDR1 MNHEY, CDR2 SVGEGT. This CDR3 comprises 17 residues. Trimming took 4 bases from V and 7 from J; bases not matched to a gene: 18. CDR3 loop: CASSFPQGGVGYGEAFF. CDR3 in DNA: TGTGCCAGCAGTTTTCCCCAAGGGGGCGTCGGTTACGGTGAAGCTTTCTTT.

The chain carries TRBV11-1 and TRBJ2-1, with TRBD2 matching over 9 bases. The CDR3 has 14 residues. Trimming at V came to 1 base and at J to 7 bases, leaving 2 bases not matched to a gene. Germline V gene lookup returns CDR1 SGHAT and CDR2 FQDESV (reference sequence). This CDR3 reads CASSLGLAGNEQFF. In DNA, the CDR3 is TGTGCCAGCAGCTTAGGGCTAGCGGGGAATGAGCAGTTCTTC.

CDR3 nucleotides: TGTGCCAGCAGCTTATCCACAGTTAACTATGGCTACACCTTC. Amino acids: CASSLSTVNYGYTF. V and J are TRBV7-9 and TRBJ1-2, with D unresolved. Per germline, CDR1 SEHNR and CDR2 FQNEAQ (reference sequence). There are 14 residues in the CDR3. The V and J ends lost 2 bases and 1 base respectively, with 8 bases between them.

The chain has TRBV27 and TRBJ2-3, with TRBD1 as a possible D gene (8 bases). V was pared by 6 bases and J by 3 bases, with 25 bases between. This CDR3 comprises 18 residues. Germline values: CDR1 MNHEY, CDR2 SMNVEV (reference sequence). The CDR3 DNA sequence: TGTGCCAGCAGGCCTTTTTCAGGGGGCGTGGGAGGGACAGATACGCAGTATTTT. Encoded protein: CASRPFSGGVGGTDTQYF.

The chain carries TRBV7-9 and TRBJ1-1, with no clear D. V was cut by 6 bases and J by 10 bases, with 15 bases left in between. This CDR3 spans 12 amino acids. Germline CDR1 and CDR2: SEHNR and FQNEAQ (reference sequence). DNA of the CDR3: TGTGCCAGCAGGGTCGGACCCTCGGGAGCTTTCTTT. Translation gives CASRVGPSGAFF.

The chain employs TRBV30 and TRBJ2-7; 9 bases are shared with TRBD1. The germline CDR1 and CDR2 sequences are GTSNPN and SVGIG (reference sequence). The junction had 5 bases not matched to a gene; V was cut back by 5 bases and J by 6 bases. This CDR3 comprises 12 residues. CDR3 sequence reads: CAWGQGWSEQYF. The CDR3 DNA is TGTGCCTGGGGACAGGGGTGGTCCGAGCAGTACTTC.

J is TRBJ2-1 and V is TRBV7-9; D gene unclear. The germline V gene has CDR1 SEHNR and CDR2 FQNEAQ (reference sequence). Trimming cost V 1 base and J 5 bases, with 6 bases left between them. The CDR3 is made up of 13 amino acids. The CDR3 loop is CASSLEQHNEQFF. CDR3 sequence (DNA): TGTGCCAGCAGCTTAGAGCAGCACAATGAGCAGTTCTTC. Looking up the rest from reference TRBV7-9 and TRBJ2-1 gives the full variable domain: DTGVSQNPRHKITKRGQNVTFRCDPISEHNRLYWYRQTLGQGPEFLTYFQNEAQLEKSRLLSDRFSAERPKGSFSTLEIQRTEQGDSAMYLCASSLEQHNEQFFGPGTRLTVL.

V usage is TRBV7-9 and J usage is TRBJ2-5, with 11 bases that match TRBD2. The CDR3 spans 16 residues. V lost 2 bases to trimming and J lost 5 bases; unmatched junction nucleotides: 7. Germline lookup yields CDR1 SEHNR and CDR2 FQNEAQ (reference sequence). The CDR3 is CASSLTVAGGPETQYF. The CDR3 nucleotides are TGTGCCAGCAGCTTAACCGTAGCGGGAGGGCCTGAGACCCAGTACTTC.

This chain uses TRBV18 with TRBJ2-7; maybe TRBD1 (7 bases). The CDR3 has 17 amino acids. Trimming shortened V by 3 bases and J by 0 bases, and 18 bases separated the two germline ends. Germline CDR1 is KGHSH and CDR2 is LQKENI. Here the CDR3 reads CASSPLESQGGSYEQYF. The CDR3 DNA reads TGTGCCAGCTCACCGCTCGAATCGCAGGGGGGCTCCTACGAGCAGTACTTC.

The chain joins TRBV14 to TRBJ2-4, with D perhaps being TRBD1 or TRBD2 (5 bases each). Germline lookup yields CDR1 SGHDN and CDR2 FVKESK. The CDR3 extends over 12 amino acids. Trimming shortened V by 5 bases and J by 6 bases, and 8 bases separated the two germline ends. The CDR3 loop is CASSSGTNIQYF. The CDR3 bases are TGTGCCAGCAGCTCCGGGACAAACATTCAGTACTTC.

The chain couples TRBV7-3 to TRBJ2-3, with D maybe TRBD1 (6 bases). CDR1 is SGHTA and CDR2 is FQGTGA in the germline V gene. Trimming removed 5 bases at V and 4 bases at J, with 13 bases between. CDR3 length: 14 amino acids. The CDR3 is CASSIGRGSDTQYF. The CDR3 DNA reads as TGTGCCAGCAGCATCGGCAGGGGATCAGATACGCAGTATTTT. The full variable domain, completed using reference TRBV7-3 and TRBJ2-3, is GAGVSQTPSNKVTEKGKYVELRCDPISGHTALYWYRQSLGQGPEFLIYFQGTGAADDSGLPNDRFFAVRPEGSVSTLKIQRTERGDSAVYLCASSIGRGSDTQYFGPGTRLTVL.

V and J are TRBV6-5 and TRBJ1-2; 7 nucleotides line up with TRBD1. The CDR3 contains 14 residues. Germline loops: CDR1 MNHEY, CDR2 SVGAGI. V lost 7 bases, J lost 2 bases, and 7 bases stayed unmatched. The CDR3: CASTRFRGNYGYTF. CDR3 nucleotide sequence: TGTGCCAGCACCAGATTCAGGGGGAACTATGGCTACACCTTC.

The V and J genes are TRBV2 and TRBJ2-2; perhaps TRBD1 as D (6 bases). V was clipped by 7 bases and J by 6 bases, with 15 bases between them. The CDR3 totals 14 residues. The germline V gene has CDR1 SNHLY and CDR2 FYNNEI. Here the CDR3 DNA reads TGTGCCAGCAACTCCGGGACAACCGCCGGGGAGCTGTTTTTT. It codes for CASNSGTTAGELFF. Supplemented by reference TRBV2 and TRBJ2-2, the full variable domain reads EPEVTQTPSHQVTQMGQEVILRCVPISNHLYFYWYRQILGQKVEFLVSFYNNEISEKSEIFDDQFSVERPDGSNFTLKIRSTKLEDSAMYFCASNSGTTAGELFFGEGSRLTVL.

The chain employs TRBV7-3 and TRBJ2-3; the D gene is possibly TRBD2 (5 bases). Trimming removed 4 bases from V and 3 bases from J, with 14 bases in between. The CDR3 runs to 15 residues. Germline values: CDR1 SGHTA, CDR2 FQGTGA. CDR3 residues: CASSYGVFPTDTQYF. The CDR3, as DNA: TGTGCCAGCAGCTACGGGGTTTTCCCAACAGATACGCAGTATTTT.

J is TRBJ2-2 and V is TRBV19, with 7 nucleotides matching TRBD1. The V segment lost 10 bases and the J segment 2 bases; nucleotides outside the gene matches: 7. Germline lookup yields CDR1 LNHDA and CDR2 SQIVND (reference sequence). CDR3 length: 14 residues. The chain's CDR3 is CAISGTANTGELFF. DNA of the CDR3: TGTGCCATTTCGGGGACAGCAAACACCGGGGAGCTGTTTTTT.